A single TCR beta chain is shown here with its context. This sample stems from a study of blood T cells in healthy people across ages. Study at large: In model experiments, template switching was able to capture about one barcoded beta molecule for every two T cells that were present.

Primers used in a second PCR of about 6 to 11 cycles were a sample-barcoded 5' primer and a J-beta primer mix. MiXCR, run by TCRdb on the 5' RACE reads, gives a single entry per CDR3 protein. The sample has approximately 800,000 distinct CDR3 sequences, about 34% seen once. The CDR3 consists of 11 residues. The V end was cut by 6 bases, the J end by 6 bases, with 7 bases between. Researchers collected approximately 9.5 milliliters of peripheral blood from every single donor. This receptor was obtained from a man younger than 35 in good health. This chain links TRBV12-3 or TRBV12-4 with TRBJ2-3; possibly TRBD1 for D (6 bases). Material for sequencing was blood. The CDR3 sequence is CASRDRDTQYF. DNA of the CDR3: TGTGCCAGCAGAGACAGGGATACGCAGTATTTT.